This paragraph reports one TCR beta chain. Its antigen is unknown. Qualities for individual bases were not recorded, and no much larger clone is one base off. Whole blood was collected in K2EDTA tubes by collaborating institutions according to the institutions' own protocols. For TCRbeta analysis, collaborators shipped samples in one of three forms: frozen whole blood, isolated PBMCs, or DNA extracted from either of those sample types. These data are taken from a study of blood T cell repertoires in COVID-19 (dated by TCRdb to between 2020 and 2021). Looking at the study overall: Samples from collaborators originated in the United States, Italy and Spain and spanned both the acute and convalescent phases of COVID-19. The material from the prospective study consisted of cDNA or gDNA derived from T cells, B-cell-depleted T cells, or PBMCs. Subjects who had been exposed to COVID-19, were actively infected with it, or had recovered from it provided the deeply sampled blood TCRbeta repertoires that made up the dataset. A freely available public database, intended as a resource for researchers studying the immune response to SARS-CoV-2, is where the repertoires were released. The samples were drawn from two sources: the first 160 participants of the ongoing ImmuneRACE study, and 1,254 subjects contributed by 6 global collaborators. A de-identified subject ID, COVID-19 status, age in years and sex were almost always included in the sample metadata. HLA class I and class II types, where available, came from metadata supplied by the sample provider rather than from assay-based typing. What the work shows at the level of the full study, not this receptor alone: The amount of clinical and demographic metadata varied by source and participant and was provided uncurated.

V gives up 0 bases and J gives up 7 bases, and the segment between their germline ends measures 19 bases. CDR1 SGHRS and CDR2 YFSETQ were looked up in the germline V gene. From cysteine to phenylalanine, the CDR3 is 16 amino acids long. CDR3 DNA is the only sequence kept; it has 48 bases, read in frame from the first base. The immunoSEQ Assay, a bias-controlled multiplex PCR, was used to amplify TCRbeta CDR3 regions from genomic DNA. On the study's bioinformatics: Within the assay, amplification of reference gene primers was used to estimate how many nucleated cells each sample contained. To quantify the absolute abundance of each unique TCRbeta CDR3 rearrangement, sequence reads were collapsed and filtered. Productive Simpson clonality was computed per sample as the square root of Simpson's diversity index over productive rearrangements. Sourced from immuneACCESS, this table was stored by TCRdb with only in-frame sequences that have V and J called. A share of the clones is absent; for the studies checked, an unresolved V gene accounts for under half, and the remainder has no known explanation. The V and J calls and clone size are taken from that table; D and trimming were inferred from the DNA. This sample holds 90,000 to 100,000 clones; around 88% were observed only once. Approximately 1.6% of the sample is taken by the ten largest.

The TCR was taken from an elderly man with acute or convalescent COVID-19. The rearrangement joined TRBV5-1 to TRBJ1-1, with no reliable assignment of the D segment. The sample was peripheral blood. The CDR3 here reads CASSLDPGSGADEAFF. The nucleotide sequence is TGCGCCAGCAGCTTGGATCCAGGCTCCGGAGCGGATGAAGCTTTCTTT.